One sample yielded the 29 T cell receptor beta chains listed below, sequenced in a study of T cells in tuberculosis. Sequencing was performed with immunoSEQ multiplex PCR; in TCRdb, only in-frame clones are kept and a portion is missing. The table lists approximately 53,000 clones, 90% to 95% of them singletons, with over 1.1% in the top ten. Time point in this sample: new active TB diagnosis, blood taken before or within 7 days of starting treatment. The sample in question was PBMCs, obtained at tuberculosis diagnosis. The receptor source for this set is an adult with tuberculosis.

The V and J genes are TRBV2 and TRBJ2-7, with D perhaps matching TRBD2 (6 bases). The CDR3 runs 12 residues. Trimming cost V 10 bases and J 1 base, with 11 bases left between them. The germline gives CDR1 SNHLY, CDR2 FYNNEI. The CDR3 loop reads CATWRASYEQYF. CDR3 in DNA: TGTGCCACCTGGAGGGCTTCCTACGAGCAGTACTTC.

The genes are TRBV10-1 and TRBJ2-7; 10 positions match TRBD1. Trimming took 2 bases from V and 3 from J; bases not matched to a gene: 7. Germline V gene sequence: CDR1 WNHNN, CDR2 SYGVQD (reference sequence). CDR3 length: 16 residues. For the CDR3, the DNA is TGCGCCAGCAGTGAGCGACAGGGGGCAGGGTACTACGAGCAGTACTTC. It yields the protein CASSERQGAGYYEQYF.

The V gene is TRBV18, the J gene TRBJ2-7, with a weak D call TRBD2 (6 bases). The CDR3 sequence is 16 residues long. Germline CDR1 is KGHSH and CDR2 is LQKENI. Trimming left V 6 bases short and J 0 bases short, with 18 bases between. In DNA, the CDR3 is TGTGCCAGCTCGCCTCGGACGGAGGGATTCTCCTACGAGCAGTACTTC. Its translation is CASSPRTEGFSYEQYF.

The V and J genes are TRBV7-9 and TRBJ1-1, with no clear D. The V gene lost 5 bases and the J gene lost 0 bases, with 10 bases spanning the gap. The CDR3 covers 14 residues. The germline CDR1 and CDR2 sequences are SEHNR and FQNEAQ (reference sequence). CDR3 region: CASSPQAMNTEAFF. The CDR3 DNA reads as TGTGCCAGCAGCCCCCAGGCCATGAACACTGAAGCTTTCTTT.

The chain is built from TRBV5-7 and TRBJ2-2, with TRBD2 matching over 9 bases. TRBV5-7 is labeled an ORF, and its function is uncertain. The CDR3 is 16 residues long. The V and J ends lost 0 bases and 4 bases, in that order; junction bases with no gene match: 4. The CDR3 is CASSLGAGGATGELFF. For the CDR3, the DNA is TGTGCCAGCAGCTTGGGGGCGGGAGGGGCCACCGGGGAGCTGTTTTTT.

The chain is built from TRBV10-2 and TRBJ2-7; the D gene is possibly TRBD1 (5 bases). The CDR3 loop spans 12 amino acids. V was clipped by 3 bases and J by 5 bases, with 8 bases between them. Germline CDR1 reads WSHSY; CDR2 reads SAAADI. DNA for the CDR3: TGCGCCAGCAGTGACAGGGTGGACGAGCAGTACTTC. Translation gives CASSDRVDEQYF.

The chain has TRBV5-6 and TRBJ2-3, with D perhaps matching TRBD1 (6 bases). The CDR3 consists of 17 residues. CDR1 and CDR2 from the germline V gene are SGHDT and YYEEEE. The V end lost 2 bases, the J end lost 4 bases, and 20 bases lay between the germline ends. CDR3 residues: CASSFLRALGGADTQYF. The CDR3 bases are TGTGCCAGCAGCTTTCTCCGTGCACTTGGGGGCGCAGATACGCAGTATTTT.

About this clone itself: A junction end diverges from the germline sequence, so it may reflect a read error. V and J are TRBV6-5 and TRBJ2-3, with D possibly being TRBD2 (5 bases). Germline V gene lookup returns CDR1 MNHEY and CDR2 SVGAGI. The CDR3 loop spans 12 amino acids. The CDR3 region has the DNA TGTGCCAGCAGCTCTAGCAGAGATACGCAGTATTTT. It codes for CASSSSRDTQYF.

J is TRBJ1-1 and V is TRBV5-4; TRBD1 agrees at 9 bases. With V trimmed by 4 bases and J by 7 bases, 11 bases remained unmatched. Germline assignment: CDR1 SGHNT and CDR2 YYREEE (reference sequence). CDR3 size: 15 residues. In DNA form, the CDR3 reads TGTGCCAGCAGCCAACAGGGGGCTCTTGCCCTTGAAGCTTTCTTT. Translated: CASSQQGALALEAFF. The full variable domain, rest sourced from reference TRBV5-4 and TRBJ1-1, is ETGVTQSPTHLIKTRGQQVTLRCSSQSGHNTVSWYQQALGQGPQFIFQYYREEENGRGNFPPRFSGLQFPNYSSELNVNALELDDSALYLCASSQQGALALEAFFGQGTRLTVV.

This chain uses TRBV9 with TRBJ1-1; D unclear. The CDR3 extends over 14 amino acids. CDR1 SGDLS and CDR2 YYNGEE come from the germline V gene. Trimming pared 2 bases from V and 6 bases from J, leaving 14 bases between. CDR3 DNA sequence: TGTGCCAGCAGCGTTAGCGTAGGGATCGCTGAAGCTTTCTTT. Translating it yields CASSVSVGIAEAFF.

This rearrangement joins TRBV7-2 to TRBJ2-3, with D hard to call. Per the germline V gene, CDR1 is SGHTA and CDR2 is FQGNSA. Trimming took off 3 bases at V and 0 bases at J, with 7 bases between the two ends. This CDR3 region has 14 residues. CDR3 sequence: CASSLSFSTDTQYF. The CDR3 nucleotides are TGTGCCAGCAGCTTGAGCTTTAGCACAGATACGCAGTATTTT.

This chain's CDR3 is CSVQLAGRETQYF. CDR3 DNA: TGCAGCGTTCAACTAGCGGGACGGGAGACCCAGTACTTC. V and J are TRBV29-1 and TRBJ2-5, with TRBD2 matching 10 bases. The J segment lost 5 bases and the V segment lost 5 bases, leaving 5 bases of the junction unmatched. Germline V gives CDR1 SQVTM, CDR2 ANQGSEA. CDR3 length equals 13 residues.

The V and J genes are TRBV5-1 and TRBJ2-2, with 8 bases identical to TRBD1. V was pared by 2 bases and J by 6 bases, with 9 bases of the junction left unmatched. Germline CDR1 is SGHRS and CDR2 is YFSETQ. This CDR3 has 16 residues. CDR3 nucleotides: TGCGCCAGCAGCTTTGTCCGGACAGGGAAGGCCGGGGAGCTGTTTTTT. Translating gives CASSFVRTGKAGELFF.

The chain employs TRBV7-2 and TRBJ2-7; D is possibly TRBD2 (6 bases). This CDR3 spans 14 amino acids. V was pared by 5 bases and J by 2 bases, with 13 bases between. Germline V gene sequence: CDR1 SGHTA, CDR2 FQGNSA. The CDR3 sequence is CASSPQGGTYEQYF. CDR3 nucleotide sequence: TGTGCCAGCAGCCCCCAGGGCGGGACCTACGAGCAGTACTTC.

The chain has TRBV2 and TRBJ1-2, with 8 bases identical to TRBD1. V trimming: 4 bases; J trimming: 2 bases; junction bases outside the gene matches: 3. From germline, CDR1 is SNHLY and CDR2 FYNNEI. The CDR3 is made up of 14 amino acids. Written as DNA, the CDR3 is TGTGCCAGCAGTGGACAGGGGAGAAACTATGGCTACACCTTC. Its protein product is CASSGQGRNYGYTF.

Points on this clone: Relative to the germline gene, one junction end is altered; a read error may explain this. This chain connects TRBV7-8 to TRBJ1-5; 7 positions agree with TRBD1. The germline V gene encodes CDR1 SGHVS and CDR2 FQNEAQ. This CDR3 comprises 12 residues. CDR3 DNA sequence: TGTGCCAGCAGCTTAGCAGGGGGCGCGTCGGATTTT. Protein sequence: CASSLAGGASDF. The full variable domain, rest sourced from reference TRBV7-8 and TRBJ1-5, is GAGVSQSPRYKVAKRGQDVALRCDPISGHVSLFWYQQALGQGPEFLTYFQNEAQLDKSGLPSDRFFAERPEGSVSTLKIQRTQQEDSAVYLCASSLAGGASDFGDGTRLSIL.

The chain has TRBV5-4 and TRBJ1-2; D not resolved. Germline V lookup: CDR1 SGHNT, CDR2 YYREEE (reference sequence). This CDR3 spans 16 amino acids. The V end lost 1 base, the J end lost 8 bases, and 21 bases lay between the germline ends. The CDR3, as DNA: TGTGCCAGCAGCTTGTCGGTTAACGCCCTTTCTATGGGCTACACCTTC. Protein sequence: CASSLSVNALSMGYTF. Looking up the rest from reference TRBV5-4 and TRBJ1-2 gives the full variable domain: ETGVTQSPTHLIKTRGQQVTLRCSSQSGHNTVSWYQQALGQGPQFIFQYYREEENGRGNFPPRFSGLQFPNYSSELNVNALELDDSALYLCASSLSVNALSMGYTFGSGTRLTVV.

V is TRBV7-8 and J is TRBJ2-7; D perhaps matches TRBD1 (5 bases). Germline values: CDR1 SGHVS, CDR2 FQNEAQ. The CDR3 spans 14 residues. V was trimmed by 1 base and J by 1 base, leaving 8 bases between them. The CDR3 DNA reads as TGTGCCAGCAGCTTAGATCGACAGTCCTACGAGCAGTACTTC. Translation gives CASSLDRQSYEQYF.

This rearrangement joins TRBV27 to TRBJ1-1; D gene ambiguous. Trimming shortened V by 2 bases and J by 0 bases, and 7 bases separated the two germline ends. Germline CDR1 reads MNHEY; CDR2 reads SMNVEV (reference sequence). This CDR3 has 14 amino acids. The CDR3 bases are TGTGCCAGCAGTTTACTCGGGATGAACACTGAAGCTTTCTTT. Its translation is CASSLLGMNTEAFF.

The J gene is TRBJ2-1, the V gene TRBV4-3, with 7 bases aligning to TRBD2. This CDR3 is 17 amino acids long. Germline V gives CDR1 LGHNA, CDR2 YSLEER. The V and J ends lost 1 base and 7 bases, in that order; junction bases with no gene match: 13. The CDR3, as DNA: TGCGCCAGCAGCCAAGCTGGCGGGGTCGGGAGGCGTAATGAGCAGTTCTTC. As protein: CASSQAGGVGRRNEQFF.

CDR3 sequence: CASSRGNTEAFF. In nucleotides, the CDR3 is TGTGCCAGCAGCCGGGGGAACACTGAAGCTTTCTTT. The V call is TRBV6-1, the J call TRBJ1-1; D is unclear. The CDR3 totals 12 residues. Deletions cut 6 bases from V and 1 base from J, with 6 bases between. CDR1 and CDR2 (germline): MNHNS, SASEGT.

CDR3 DNA: TGTGCCGTCGCAACCGGGACTAGAACAGATACGCAGTATTTT. Protein: CAVATGTRTDTQYF. The chain uses TRBV10-3 and TRBJ2-3; TRBD2 matches at 8 bases. The CDR3 spans 14 residues. The V gene end was trimmed by 11 bases and the J gene end by 3 bases; junction bases not matched to a gene: 10. CDR1 ENHRY and CDR2 SYGVKD come from the germline V gene.

The chain uses TRBV4-1 and TRBJ1-2; D is uncertain. Trimming stripped 2 bases from V and 3 bases from J, with 16 bases between. The CDR3 consists of 16 residues. CDR1 MGHRA and CDR2 YSYEKL come from the germline V gene. The CDR3, as DNA: TGCGCCAGCAGCCAATCCCCCAACACCCGGGACTATGGCTACACCTTC. This encodes CASSQSPNTRDYGYTF.

This chain uses TRBV7-2 with TRBJ2-4, with 8 bases aligning to TRBD2. The CDR3 is made up of 16 amino acids. The ends lost 2 bases at V and 6 bases at J; junction bases unmatched: 9. CDR1 and CDR2 from the germline V gene are SGHTA and FQGNSA. The CDR3 DNA sequence: TGTGCCAGCAGCTTACATCCGGGAGGGGTGAGAAACATTCAGTACTTC. Protein: CASSLHPGGVRNIQYF.

The gene calls are TRBV10-3 and TRBJ1-1; TRBD1 agrees at 10 bases. The CDR3 length is 16 residues. The V gene end was trimmed by 0 bases and the J gene end by 8 bases; junction bases not matched to a gene: 9. CDR1 is ENHRY and CDR2 is SYGVKD in the germline V gene. CDR3 residues: CAISESNDRGRLEAFF. CDR3 nucleotides: TGTGCCATCAGTGAGTCGAATGACAGGGGGCGTTTAGAAGCTTTCTTT.

V is TRBV2 and J is TRBJ2-3; TRBD2 might be the D (7 bases). The V end lost 6 bases, the J end lost 5 bases, and 18 bases lay between the germline ends. In germline, CDR1 is SNHLY, CDR2 FYNNEI. This CDR3 has 15 residues. In DNA form, the CDR3 reads TGTGCCAGCAGCGACCAGTGGGGGGGCTTAGATACGCAGTATTTT. This encodes CASSDQWGGLDTQYF.

The chain employs TRBV29-1 and TRBJ2-2; 8 bases match TRBD1. Unmatched junction bases numbered 16, after V lost 8 bases and J lost 2 bases. The germline gives CDR1 SQVTM, CDR2 ANQGSEA. CDR3 length equals 17 residues. CDR3 loop: CSPDASPRGPNTGELFF. CDR3 coding DNA: TGCAGCCCTGATGCCTCTCCCAGGGGGCCTAACACCGGGGAGCTGTTTTTT.

The J gene is TRBJ1-1, the V gene TRBV5-1; a weak D match, TRBD1 (5 bases). Germline-derived CDR1 and CDR2 are SGHRS and YFSETQ. This CDR3 spans 17 amino acids. With 2 bases removed from V and 1 base from J, the gap between germline ends came to 18 bases. The CDR3 loop reads CASSFVGARRKNTEAFF. CDR3 nucleotide sequence: TGCGCCAGCAGCTTTGTAGGGGCAAGACGGAAGAACACTGAAGCTTTCTTT.

About this clone: The germline gene is not matched at one end of the junction; a read error may be the cause. The chain combines TRBV29-1 with TRBJ1-5; 7 positions agree with TRBD1. Germline CDR1 and CDR2: SQVTM and ANQGSEA. There are 13 residues in the CDR3. The CDR3 here is CSVEDRAGQPQHF. The CDR3 bases are TGCAGCGTAGAAGACAGGGCCGGTCAGCCCCAGCATTTT. The whole variable domain, remainder taken from reference TRBV29-1 and TRBJ1-5, is SAVISQKPSRDICQRGTSLTIQCQVDSQVTMMFWYRQQPGQSLTLIATANQGSEATYESGFVIDKFPISRPNLTFSTLTVSNMSPEDSSIYLCSVEDRAGQPQHFGDGTRLSIL.